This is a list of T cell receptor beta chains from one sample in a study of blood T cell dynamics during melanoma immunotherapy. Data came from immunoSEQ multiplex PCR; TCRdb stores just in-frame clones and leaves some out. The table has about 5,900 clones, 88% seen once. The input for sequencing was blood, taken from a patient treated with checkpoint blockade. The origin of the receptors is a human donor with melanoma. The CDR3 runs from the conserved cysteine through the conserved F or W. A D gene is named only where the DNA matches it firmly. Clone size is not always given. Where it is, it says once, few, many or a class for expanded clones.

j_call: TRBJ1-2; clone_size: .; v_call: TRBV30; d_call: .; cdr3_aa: CAWRDYGYTF; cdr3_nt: TGTGCCTGGAGGGACTATGGCTACACCTTC
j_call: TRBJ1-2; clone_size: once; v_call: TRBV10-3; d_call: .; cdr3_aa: CAIQQGEGVFYGYTF; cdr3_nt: TGTGCCATCCAGCAAGGGGAGGGAGTCTTCTATGGCTACACCTTC
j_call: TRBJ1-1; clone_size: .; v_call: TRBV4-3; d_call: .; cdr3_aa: CASSRAPGEYTEAFF; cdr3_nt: TGCGCCAGCAGCCGAGCGCCAGGGGAATACACTGAAGCTTTCTTT
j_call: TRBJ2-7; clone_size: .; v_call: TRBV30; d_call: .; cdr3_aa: CAWRGRTSSYEQYF; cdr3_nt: TGTGCCTGGAGGGGCCGCACCAGCTCCTACGAGCAGTACTTC
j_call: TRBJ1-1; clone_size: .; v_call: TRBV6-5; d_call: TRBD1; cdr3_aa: CASSKDRAEAFF; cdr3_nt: TGTGCCAGCAGTAAGGACAGGGCTGAAGCTTTCTTT
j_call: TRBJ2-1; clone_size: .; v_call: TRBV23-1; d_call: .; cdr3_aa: CASVQNRAGNEQFF; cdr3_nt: TGCGCCAGCGTACAAAACAGGGCCGGCAATGAGCAGTTCTTC
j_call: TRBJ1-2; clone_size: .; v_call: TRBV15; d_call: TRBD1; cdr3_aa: CATSRGQGVEGYTF; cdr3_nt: TGTGCCACCAGCAGAGGACAGGGAGTAGAGGGCTACACCTTC
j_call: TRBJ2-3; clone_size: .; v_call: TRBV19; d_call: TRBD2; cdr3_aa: CASSPLAGLLTDTQYF; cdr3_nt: TGTGCCAGTAGTCCTCTAGCGGGGCTGCTCACAGATACGCAGTATTTT
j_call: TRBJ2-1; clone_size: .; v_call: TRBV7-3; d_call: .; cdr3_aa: CASSLEGLPYNEQFF; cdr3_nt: TGTGCCAGCAGCTTAGAGGGGTTGCCCTACAATGAGCAGTTCTTC
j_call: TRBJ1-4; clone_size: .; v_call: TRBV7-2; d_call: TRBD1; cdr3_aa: CASSSDGQGWEKLFF; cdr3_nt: TGTGCCAGCAGCTCAGATGGACAGGGGTGGGAAAAACTGTTTTTT
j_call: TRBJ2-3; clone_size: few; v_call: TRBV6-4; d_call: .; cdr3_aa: CASSEGASTDTQYF; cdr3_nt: TGTGCCAGCAGTGAGGGGGCTAGCACAGATACGCAGTATTTT
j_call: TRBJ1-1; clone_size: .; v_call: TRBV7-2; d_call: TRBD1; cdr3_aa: CASSPQGAGPLRAFF; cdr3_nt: TGTGCCAGCAGCCCGCAGGGGGCAGGCCCCTTGAGGGCTTTCTTT
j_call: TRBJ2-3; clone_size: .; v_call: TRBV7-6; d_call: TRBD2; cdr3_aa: CASSLARGGGAADTQYF; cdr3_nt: TGTGCCAGCAGCTTAGCGCGTGGCGGGGGGGCAGCAGATACGCAGTATTTT
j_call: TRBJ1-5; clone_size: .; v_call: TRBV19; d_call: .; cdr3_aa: CASSKYDSSNQPQHF; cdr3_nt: TGTGCCAGTAGTAAGTACGACAGTAGCAATCAGCCCCAGCATTTT